The rows below give T cell receptor beta chains drawn from one sample of a study of prognosis after radiotherapy for stage I lung cancer. One entry per CDR3 protein results from TCRdb running MiXCR on the multiplex PCR reads. The table has about 59,000 distinct CDR3 sequences, around 27% seen once. This specimen consisted of PBMCs, obtained before or after stereotactic body radiation therapy (not recorded which). These receptors all come from a donor aged 50 or older with non-small cell lung cancer. CDR3s leave out the opening cysteine and the closing phenylalanine or tryptophan.

>TRBJ1-4|TRBV12-3/TRBV12-4
ASSLKGTAEKLF
>TRBJ2-1|TRBV5-4
ASSLGPTGYEQF
>TRBJ1-2|TRBV6-5
ASSYDRGRGGYT
>TRBJ1-5|TRBV2
ASSGGGSNQPQH
>TRBJ1-3|TRBV19
ASGTWRENTIY
>TRBJ1-5|TRBV7-2
ASSSALYQPQH
>TRBJ2-1|TRBV20-1
SAFASSYNEQF
>TRBJ1-5|TRBV2
ASSDRAPNQPQH
>TRBJ2-1|TRBV2
ASSDPTQGFYNEQF
>TRBJ1-2|TRBV6-1
ASSRDPRYGYT
>TRBJ1-4|TRBV6-1
AGRARVGTEKLF
>TRBJ2-2|TRBV6-1
ASSVHGLNTGELF
>TRBJ2-5|TRBV20-1
SAKALAGDIQETQY
>TRBJ2-2|TRBV6-1
ASSTYRAGGELF
>TRBJ1-1|TRBV18
ASSASQGSTEAF
>TRBJ1-5|TRBV19
ASIPGQGRNQPQH
>TRBJ1-3|TRBV6-2/TRBV6-3
ASIPAPGQGARSGNTIY
>TRBJ2-3|TRBV20-1
SADLGTSGSTDTQY
>TRBJ1-1|TRBV4-3
ASPRPGPNTEAF
>TRBJ2-7|TRBV2
ASSTGVWEQY
>TRBJ1-2|TRBV13
ASSLGRGLEDGYT
>TRBJ2-1|TRBV6-1
ASRDSTSFRGEQF
>TRBJ1-1|TRBV6-2/TRBV6-3
ASKITGGASRGAF
>TRBJ2-4|TRBV5-1
ASSGGTGSFAIQY
>TRBJ1-4|TRBV3-1
ASSPGTGKVSEKLF
>TRBJ1-6|TRBV12-3/TRBV12-4
ASSLGGEPLH
>TRBJ2-7|TRBV7-8
ASSFGQGDEQY
>TRBJ1-3|TRBV19
ASTEGASGNTIY
>TRBJ2-5|TRBV2
ASSVPGLAAQETQY
>TRBJ2-7|TRBV20-1
SAGKPRAGFYEQY
>TRBJ2-7|TRBV9
ASRVRETGHEQY
>TRBJ1-2|TRBV6-2/TRBV6-3
ASSRRKDGYT
>TRBJ1-5|TRBV25-1
ASSPNGPFSPQH
>TRBJ1-2|TRBV19
ASTTGQGTVGGYT
>TRBJ1-5|TRBV6-1
ASGDRSNQPQH
>TRBJ1-2|TRBV20-1
SARTYSSGLYAYT
>TRBJ2-3|TRBV18
ASSPRDTGTDTQY
>TRBJ1-3|TRBV7-9
ASSLRTDSGNTIY
>TRBJ1-1|TRBV12-3/TRBV12-4
ASTGLNTEAF
>TRBJ2-6|TRBV19
ASSTTPPGANVLT
>TRBJ2-2|TRBV19
ASSLAGRDTGELF
>TRBJ2-6|TRBV6-2/TRBV6-3
ASSYSTGHRRAGANVLT
>TRBJ1-1|TRBV10-3
AISESASAEAF
>TRBJ1-2|TRBV20-1
SAVVGNYGYT
>TRBJ1-3|TRBV6-2/TRBV6-3
ASSYFGETGNTIY
>TRBJ1-4|TRBV11-2
ASSLGQGTNEKLF
>TRBJ2-7|TRBV6-2/TRBV6-3
ASRRTGVYDQY
>TRBJ2-7|TRBV20-1
SAKPGTGRDEQY
>TRBJ1-4|TRBV5-1
ASSLYPLGTANEKLF